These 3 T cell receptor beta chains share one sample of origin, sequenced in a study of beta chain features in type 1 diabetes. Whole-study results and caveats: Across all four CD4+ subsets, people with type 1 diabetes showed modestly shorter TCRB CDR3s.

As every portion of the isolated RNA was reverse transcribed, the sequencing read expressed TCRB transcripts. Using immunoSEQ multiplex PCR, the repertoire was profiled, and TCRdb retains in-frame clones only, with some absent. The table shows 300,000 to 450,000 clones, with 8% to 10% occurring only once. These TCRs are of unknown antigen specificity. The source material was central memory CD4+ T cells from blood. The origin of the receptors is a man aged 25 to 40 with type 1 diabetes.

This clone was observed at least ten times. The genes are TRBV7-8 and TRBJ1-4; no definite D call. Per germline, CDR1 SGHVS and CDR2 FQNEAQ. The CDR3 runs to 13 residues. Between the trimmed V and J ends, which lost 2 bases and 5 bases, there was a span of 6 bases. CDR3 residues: CASSLYKNEKLFF. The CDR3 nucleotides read TGTGCCAGCAGCTTATACAAGAATGAAAAACTGTTTTTT. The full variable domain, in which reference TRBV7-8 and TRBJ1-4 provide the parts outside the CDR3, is GAGVSQSPRYKVAKRGQDVALRCDPISGHVSLFWYQQALGQGPEFLTYFQNEAQLDKSGLPSDRFFAERPEGSVSTLKIQRTQQEDSAVYLCASSLYKNEKLFFGSGTQLSVL.

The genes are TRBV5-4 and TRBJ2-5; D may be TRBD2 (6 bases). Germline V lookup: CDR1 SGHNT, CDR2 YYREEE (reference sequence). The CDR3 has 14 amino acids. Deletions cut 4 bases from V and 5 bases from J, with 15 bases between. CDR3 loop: CASSVNGRMETQYF. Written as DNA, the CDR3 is TGTGCCAGCAGCGTAAACGGGAGAATGGAGACCCAGTACTTC.

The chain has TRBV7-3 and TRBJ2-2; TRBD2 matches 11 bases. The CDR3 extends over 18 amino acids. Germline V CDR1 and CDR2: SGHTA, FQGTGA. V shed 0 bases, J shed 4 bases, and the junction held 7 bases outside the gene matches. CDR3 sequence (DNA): TGTGCCAGCAGCTTAACGGAGCTAGCGGGAGGTGTCACCGGGGAGCTGTTTTTT. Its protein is CASSLTELAGGVTGELFF.